This passage covers 2 T cell receptor beta chains from one sample sequenced in a study of Graves' ophthalmopathy and Graves' hyperthyroidism. RNA transcripts provided the template for amplifying TCR beta CDR3 regions. HTBI primers primed a first-round RT-PCR, and a second-round multiplex PCR followed. Via MiXCR, TCRdb re-called the multiplex PCR reads, giving one row per CDR3 protein. The table has a few hundred thousand distinct CDR3 sequences, less than 45% seen once. The sequenced sample consisted of peripheral blood or thyroid tissue (not recorded which). All receptors come from an adult man with Graves' hyperthyroidism.

This chain uses TRBV25-1 with TRBJ2-3; D might be TRBD1 (5 bases). Trimming stripped 7 bases from V and 3 bases from J, with 17 bases between. Germline V CDR1 and CDR2: MGHDK, SYGVNS. This CDR3 is 15 amino acids long. As DNA, the CDR3 is TGTGCCAGCATAGGCAGGGATGAAAAAACAGATACGCAGTATTTT. Protein: CASIGRDEKTDTQYF.

For this clonotype: A much larger clone differs by one base, so this may be a read error. This chain uses TRBV12-3 or TRBV12-4 with TRBJ1-2, with D maybe TRBD1 (6 bases). Deletions cut 3 bases from V and 4 bases from J, with 9 bases between. This CDR3 comprises 13 residues. This CDR3 is CASSFWTVYGYTF. The CDR3 coding sequence is TGTGCCAGCAGTTTTTGGACAGTCTATGGCTACACCTTC.